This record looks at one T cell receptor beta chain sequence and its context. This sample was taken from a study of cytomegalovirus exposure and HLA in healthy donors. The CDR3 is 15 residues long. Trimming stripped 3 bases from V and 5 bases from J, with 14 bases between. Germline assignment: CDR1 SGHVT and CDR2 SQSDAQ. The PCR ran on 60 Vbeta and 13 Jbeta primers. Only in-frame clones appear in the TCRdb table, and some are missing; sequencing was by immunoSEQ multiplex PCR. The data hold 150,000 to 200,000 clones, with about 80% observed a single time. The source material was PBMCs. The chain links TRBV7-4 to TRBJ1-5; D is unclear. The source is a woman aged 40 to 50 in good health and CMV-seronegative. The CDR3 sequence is CASSLVEGGHQPQHF. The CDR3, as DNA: TGTGCCAGCAGCTTGGTGGAGGGAGGGCATCAGCCCCAGCATTTT.